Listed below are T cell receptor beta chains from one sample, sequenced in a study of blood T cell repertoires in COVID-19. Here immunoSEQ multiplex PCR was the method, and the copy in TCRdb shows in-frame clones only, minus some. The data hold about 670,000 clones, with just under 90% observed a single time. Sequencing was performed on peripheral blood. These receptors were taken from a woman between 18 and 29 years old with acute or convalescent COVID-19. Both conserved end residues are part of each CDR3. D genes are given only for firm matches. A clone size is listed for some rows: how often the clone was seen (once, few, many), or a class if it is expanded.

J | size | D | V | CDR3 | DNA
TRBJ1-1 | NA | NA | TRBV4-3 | CASSHEEGTEAFF | TGCGCCAGCAGCCACGAGGAAGGCACTGAAGCTTTCTTT
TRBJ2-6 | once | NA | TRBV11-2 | CASSLVTGSGANVLTF | TGTGCCAGCAGCTTAGTCACAGGCTCCGGGGCCAACGTCCTGACTTTC
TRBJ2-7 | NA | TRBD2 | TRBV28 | CASSSPTSSHLVTFIYEQYF | TGTGCCAGCAGTTCACCGACTAGCTCACACCTGGTGACCTTTATCTACGAGCAGTACTTC
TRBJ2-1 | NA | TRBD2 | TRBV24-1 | CATSDRSVAGASYTSYNEQFF | TGTGCCACCAGTGATCGTAGCGTAGCGGGGGCCTCCTATACATCCTACAATGAGCAGTTCTTC
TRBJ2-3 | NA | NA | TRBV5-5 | CASSLAQWLARTDTQYF | TGTGCCAGCAGCCTGGCCCAATGGCTAGCTAGGACAGATACGCAGTATTTT
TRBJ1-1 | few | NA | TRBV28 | CASRELRQLMNTEAFF | TGTGCCAGCAGGGAATTGAGACAGCTAATGAACACTGAAGCTTTCTTT
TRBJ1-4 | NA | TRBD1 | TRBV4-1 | CASSKKGQGDEKLFF | TGCGCCAGCAGCAAGAAGGGACAGGGGGATGAAAAACTGTTTTTT
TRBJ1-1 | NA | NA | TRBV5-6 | CASSLGQVRVAEAFF | TGTGCCAGCAGCTTGGGACAGGTTAGGGTTGCTGAAGCTTTCTTT
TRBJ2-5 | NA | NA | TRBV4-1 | CASSQVSSSETQYF | TGCGCCAGCAGCCAAGTCTCGTCTTCAGAGACCCAGTACTTC
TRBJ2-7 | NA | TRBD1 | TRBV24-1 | CATSVGQGVYEQYF | TGTGCCACCAGTGTGGGACAGGGGGTCTACGAGCAGTACTTC
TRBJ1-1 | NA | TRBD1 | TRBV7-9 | CASSADRGPEAFF | TGTGCCAGCAGCGCCGACAGGGGCCCAGAAGCTTTCTTT
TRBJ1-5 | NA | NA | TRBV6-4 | CASSQDGNLARNQPQHF | TGTGCCAGCAGTCAAGACGGGAACCTAGCTAGGAATCAGCCCCAGCATTTT
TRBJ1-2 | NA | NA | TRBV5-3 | CARSEGEYYGYTF | TGTGCCAGAAGCGAGGGGGAGTACTATGGCTACACCTTC
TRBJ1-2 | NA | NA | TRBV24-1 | CATSDSQISGYTF | TGTGCCACCAGTGATTCCCAGATTTCTGGCTACACCTTC
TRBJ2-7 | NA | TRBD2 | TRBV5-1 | CASSNTGLANEQYF | TGCGCCAGCAGCAACACGGGACTAGCTAACGAGCAGTACTTC
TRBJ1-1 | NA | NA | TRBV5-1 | CASSLDGHSGTEAFF | TGCGCCAGCAGCTTGGACGGCCACAGCGGAACTGAAGCTTTCTTT
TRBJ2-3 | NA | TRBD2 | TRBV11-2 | CASSFLAGGTDTQYF | TGTGCCAGCAGCTTCCTAGCGGGGGGGACAGATACGCAGTATTTT
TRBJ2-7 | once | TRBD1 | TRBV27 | CASSPGTGPYEQYF | TGTGCCAGCAGTCCTGGGACAGGTCCCTACGAGCAGTACTTC
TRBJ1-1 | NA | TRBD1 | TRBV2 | CASKRTGSAEAFF | TGTGCCAGCAAAAGGACAGGGAGCGCTGAAGCTTTCTTT
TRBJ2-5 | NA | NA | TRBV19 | CASSISVLETQYF | TGTGCCAGTAGTATTTCGGTCCTAGAGACCCAGTACTTC
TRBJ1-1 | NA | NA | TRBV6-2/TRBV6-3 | CASSYQTQTEAFF | TGTGCCAGCAGTTACCAGACTCAGACTGAAGCTTTCTTT
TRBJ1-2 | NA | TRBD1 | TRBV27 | CASSSYGTGNGYTF | TGTGCCAGCAGTTCATACGGGACAGGGAATGGCTACACCTTC
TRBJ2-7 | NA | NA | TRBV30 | CAWSRQSPYEQYF | TGTGCCTGGTCTCGCCAAAGCCCCTACGAGCAGTACTTC
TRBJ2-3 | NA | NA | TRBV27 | CASSRRRSTDTQYF | TGTGCCAGCAGTAGACGAAGGAGTACAGATACGCAGTATTTT
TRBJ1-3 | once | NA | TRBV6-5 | CASIRGSVGNTIYF | TGTGCCAGCATCCGAGGGTCAGTTGGAAACACCATATATTTT
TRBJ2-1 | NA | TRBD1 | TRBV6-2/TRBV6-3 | CASSNRDSQEFF | TGTGCCAGCAGTAACCGGGACAGTCAGGAGTTCTTC
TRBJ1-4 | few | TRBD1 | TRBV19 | CASSPLDRAGKLFF | TGTGCCAGTAGTCCCTTGGACAGGGCCGGAAAACTGTTTTTT
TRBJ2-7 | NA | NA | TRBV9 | CASSVDSGYYEQYF | TGTGCCAGCAGCGTAGATAGCGGATACTACGAGCAGTACTTC
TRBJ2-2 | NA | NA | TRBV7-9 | CASRFQAGELFF | TGTGCCAGCAGGTTCCAGGCCGGGGAGCTGTTTTTT
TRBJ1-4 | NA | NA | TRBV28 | CATQEVGGQTNEKLFF | TGTGCCACCCAAGAAGTAGGTGGACAGACTAATGAAAAACTGTTTTTT
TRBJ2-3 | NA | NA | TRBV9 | CASSRGGGDTQYF | TGTGCCAGCAGCCGTGGGGGCGGAGATACGCAGTATTTT
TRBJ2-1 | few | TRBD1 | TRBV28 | CASRATGGIEQFF | TGTGCCAGCAGAGCGACAGGGGGCATTGAGCAGTTCTTC
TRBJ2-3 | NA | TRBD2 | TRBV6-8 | CASSYTPTSFYDTQYF | TGTGCCAGCAGTTACACCCCGACTAGCTTCTACGATACGCAGTATTTT
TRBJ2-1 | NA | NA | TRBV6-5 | CASSPALGGTPPFF | TGTGCCAGCAGCCCCGCTTTGGGGGGAACCCCCCCGTTCTTC
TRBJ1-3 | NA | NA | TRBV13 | CASSSGSRTGNTIYF | TGTGCCAGCAGCAGCGGTAGCAGGACTGGAAACACCATATATTTT
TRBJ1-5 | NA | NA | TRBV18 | CASSSGGQPQHF | TGTGCCAGCTCATCGGGGGGGCAGCCCCAGCATTTT
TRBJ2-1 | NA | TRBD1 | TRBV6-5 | CASKQAGGNEQFF | TGTGCCAGCAAACAGGCAGGGGGCAATGAGCAGTTCTTC
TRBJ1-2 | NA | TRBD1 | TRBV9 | CASSASGTGPGEYYGYTF | TGTGCCAGCAGCGCCTCCGGGACAGGGCCTGGCGAGTACTATGGCTACACCTTC
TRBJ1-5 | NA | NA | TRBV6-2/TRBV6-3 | CASSYTGQYNQPQHF | TGTGCCAGCAGTTACACTGGACAGTACAATCAGCCCCAGCATTTT
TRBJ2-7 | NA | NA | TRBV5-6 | CASSSRDYEQYF | TGTGCCAGCAGCTCGCGGGACTACGAGCAGTACTTC
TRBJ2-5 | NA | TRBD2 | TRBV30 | CAWSVSSGAKTQYF | TGTGCCTGGAGTGTATCTAGCGGGGCCAAGACCCAGTACTTC